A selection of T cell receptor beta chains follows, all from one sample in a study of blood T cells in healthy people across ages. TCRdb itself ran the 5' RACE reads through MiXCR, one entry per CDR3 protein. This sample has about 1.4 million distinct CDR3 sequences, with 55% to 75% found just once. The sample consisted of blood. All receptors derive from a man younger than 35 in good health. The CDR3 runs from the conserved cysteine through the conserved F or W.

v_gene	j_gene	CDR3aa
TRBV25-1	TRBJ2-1	CASRPDSRGFYNEQFF
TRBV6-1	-	CASSEWSYEQYF
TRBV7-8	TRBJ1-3	CASSSNDRPAGNTIYF
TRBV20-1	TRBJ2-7	CGAIGGGVQYF
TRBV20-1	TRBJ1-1	CSAPDSLGNTEAFF
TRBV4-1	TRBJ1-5	CASSHSLGQPQHF
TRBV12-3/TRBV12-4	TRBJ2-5	CASRDSKNEQYF
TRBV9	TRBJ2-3	CASSGSEGTQYF
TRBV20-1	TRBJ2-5	CSASVLQGETQYF
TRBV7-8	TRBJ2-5	CASSRTGLLSSETQYF